This is a list of T cell receptor beta chains from one sample in a study of shared clonotypes between healthy human individuals. Sequenced by immunoSEQ multiplex PCR; TCRdb stores in-frame clones only, minus some. The table has about 560,000 clones, around 78% seen once; the top ten hold about 11%. Sequencing used PBMCs. Receptors were obtained from a woman aged 40 to 55 in good health. Some clones in this sample may be carry-over from other donors' samples. Both conserved end residues are part of each CDR3. The D gene is left open where the match is weak. The listing skips clone size in some rows; elsewhere it reads once, few, many or a size class.

clone_size: .
d_call: TRBD1
v_call: TRBV9
j_call: TRBJ1-1
cdr3_nt: TGTGCCAGCAGCCCCCGGGGACAGGGTTTTCGAGACACTGAAGCTTTCTTT
cdr3_aa: CASSPRGQGFRDTEAFF

clone_size: .
d_call: .
v_call: TRBV19
j_call: TRBJ2-7
cdr3_nt: TGTGCCAGTAGTCGGCAGGGTTACGAGCAGTACTTC
cdr3_aa: CASSRQGYEQYF

clone_size: .
d_call: .
v_call: TRBV4-2
j_call: TRBJ2-2
cdr3_nt: TGTGCCAGCAGCCATATTGGGAGAAGAGGGGGTGATACCGGGGAGCTGTTTTTT
cdr3_aa: CASSHIGRRGGDTGELFF

clone_size: .
d_call: TRBD1
v_call: TRBV5-1
j_call: TRBJ2-1
cdr3_nt: TGCGCCAGCAGCTTGGGGGGGACAGGCCCGAGAAACTACAATGAGCAGTTCTTC
cdr3_aa: CASSLGGTGPRNYNEQFF

clone_size: .
d_call: .
v_call: TRBV27
j_call: TRBJ1-2
cdr3_nt: TGTGCCACCCCACCAGGGAGGGTTGGGTATGGCTACACCTTC
cdr3_aa: CATPPGRVGYGYTF

clone_size: .
d_call: .
v_call: TRBV28
j_call: TRBJ2-7
cdr3_nt: TGTGCCAGCAGTTTATTGGGACCGTACGAGCAGTACTTC
cdr3_aa: CASSLLGPYEQYF

clone_size: .
d_call: TRBD2
v_call: TRBV18
j_call: TRBJ2-7
cdr3_nt: TGTGCCAGCTCACCACGGACAATTTTGGCGGGAGGAGTATCCTACGAGCAGTACTTC
cdr3_aa: CASSPRTILAGGVSYEQYF

clone_size: .
d_call: TRBD1
v_call: TRBV5-6
j_call: TRBJ2-1
cdr3_nt: TGTGCCAGCAGCAAGACAGGGTTCAATGAGCAGTTCTTC
cdr3_aa: CASSKTGFNEQFF

clone_size: .
d_call: .
v_call: TRBV7-8
j_call: TRBJ2-7
cdr3_nt: TGTGCCAGCAGCTTAGACAGGTGGGGGCGGTACGAGCAGTACTTC
cdr3_aa: CASSLDRWGRYEQYF

clone_size: .
d_call: .
v_call: TRBV18
j_call: TRBJ1-6
cdr3_nt: TGTGCCAGCTCACCGCGCGGAGGGTACAATTCACCCCTCCACTTT
cdr3_aa: CASSPRGGYNSPLHF

clone_size: few
d_call: .
v_call: TRBV5-1
j_call: TRBJ1-2
cdr3_nt: TGCGCCAGCGGCCCCCCGTCAGGTGACTATGGCTACACCTTC
cdr3_aa: CASGPPSGDYGYTF

clone_size: .
d_call: .
v_call: TRBV30
j_call: TRBJ2-1
cdr3_nt: TGTGCCTGGAGAGAGATGCGACTAGGGGTTTCCAATGAGCAGTTCTTC
cdr3_aa: CAWREMRLGVSNEQFF

clone_size: few
d_call: .
v_call: TRBV23-1
j_call: TRBJ1-1
cdr3_nt: TGCGCCAGCAGTCGGATCCTTGGGATGAACACTGAAGCTTTCTTT
cdr3_aa: CASSRILGMNTEAFF

clone_size: .
d_call: TRBD1
v_call: TRBV27
j_call: TRBJ2-7
cdr3_nt: TGTGCCAGCAGTCTAACCTCCGGGACAGGGGGTTTGTTTTACGAGCAGTACTTC
cdr3_aa: CASSLTSGTGGLFYEQYF

clone_size: .
d_call: .
v_call: TRBV2
j_call: TRBJ2-5
cdr3_nt: TGTGCCAGCAGTGCACTTCAAGAGACCCAGTACTTC
cdr3_aa: CASSALQETQYF

clone_size: .
d_call: TRBD2
v_call: TRBV5-1
j_call: TRBJ2-2
cdr3_nt: TGCGCCAGTGGAGCGGGAGAGACCGGGGAGCTGTTTTTT
cdr3_aa: CASGAGETGELFF

clone_size: .
d_call: .
v_call: TRBV2
j_call: TRBJ2-1
cdr3_nt: TGTGCCGGGAACAGGGGAGGGGGCAATGAGCAGTTCTTC
cdr3_aa: CAGNRGGGNEQFF